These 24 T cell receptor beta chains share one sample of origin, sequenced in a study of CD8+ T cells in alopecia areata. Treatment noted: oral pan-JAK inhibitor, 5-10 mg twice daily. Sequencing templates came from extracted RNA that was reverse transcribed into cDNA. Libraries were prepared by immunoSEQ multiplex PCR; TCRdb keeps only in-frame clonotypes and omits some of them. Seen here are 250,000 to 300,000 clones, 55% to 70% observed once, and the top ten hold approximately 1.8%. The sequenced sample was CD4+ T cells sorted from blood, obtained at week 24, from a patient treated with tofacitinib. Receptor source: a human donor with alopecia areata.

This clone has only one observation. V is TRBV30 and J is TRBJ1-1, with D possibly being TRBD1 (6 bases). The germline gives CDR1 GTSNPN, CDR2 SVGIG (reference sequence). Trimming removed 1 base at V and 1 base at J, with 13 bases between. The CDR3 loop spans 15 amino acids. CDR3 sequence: CAWSGPGQGNTEAFF. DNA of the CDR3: TGTGCCTGGAGTGGCCCGGGACAAGGGAACACTGAAGCTTTCTTT.

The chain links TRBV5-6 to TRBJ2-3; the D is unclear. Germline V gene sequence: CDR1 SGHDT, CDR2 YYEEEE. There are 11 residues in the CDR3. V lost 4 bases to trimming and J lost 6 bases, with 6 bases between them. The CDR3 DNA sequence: TGTGCCAGCAGCCAGACCGATACGCAGTATTTT. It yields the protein CASSQTDTQYF.

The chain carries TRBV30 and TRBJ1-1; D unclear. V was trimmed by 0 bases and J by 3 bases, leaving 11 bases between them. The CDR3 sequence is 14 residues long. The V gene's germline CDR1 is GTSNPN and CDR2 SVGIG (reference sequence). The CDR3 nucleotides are TGTGCCTGGAGTGTGAAGGGTTGGGACACTGAAGCTTTCTTT. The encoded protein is CAWSVKGWDTEAFF. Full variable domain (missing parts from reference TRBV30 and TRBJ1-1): SQTIHQWPATLVQPVGSPLSLECTVEGTSNPNLYWYRQAAGRGLQLLFYSVGIGQISSEVPQNLSASRPQDRQFILSSKKLLLSDSGFYLCAWSVKGWDTEAFFGQGTRLTVV.

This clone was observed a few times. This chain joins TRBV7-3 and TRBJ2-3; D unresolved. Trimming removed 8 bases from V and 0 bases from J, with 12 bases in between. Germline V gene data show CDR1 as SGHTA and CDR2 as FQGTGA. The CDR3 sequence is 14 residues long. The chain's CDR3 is CASSLGTSTDTQYF. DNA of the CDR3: TGTGCCAGCTCCCTCGGTACTAGCACAGATACGCAGTATTTT.

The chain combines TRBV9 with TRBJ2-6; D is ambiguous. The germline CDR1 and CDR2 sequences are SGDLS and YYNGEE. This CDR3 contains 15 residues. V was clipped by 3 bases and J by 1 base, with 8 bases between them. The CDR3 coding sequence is TGTGCCAGCAGCGCCATGGGGTCTGGGGCCAACGTCCTGACTTTC. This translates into CASSAMGSGANVLTF.

For the CDR3, the DNA is TGTGCCAGCAGCCCCCCCAAAGGAGTGTCCTTCCGTGAGCAGTTCTTC. Amino acid sequence: CASSPPKGVSFREQFF. The genes are TRBV7-2 and TRBJ2-1; D gene ambiguous. Looked up from germline, CDR1 is SGHTA and CDR2 is FQGNSA. V shed 5 bases and J shed 9 bases, with 23 bases lying between them. The length of the CDR3 is 16 residues.

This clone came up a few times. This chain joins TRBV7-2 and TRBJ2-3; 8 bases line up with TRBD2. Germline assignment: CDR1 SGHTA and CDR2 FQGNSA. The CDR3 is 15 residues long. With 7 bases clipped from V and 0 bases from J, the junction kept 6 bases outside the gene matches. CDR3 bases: TGTGCCAGCACCCCCGGGGGGGGTAGCACAGATACGCAGTATTTT. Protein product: CASTPGGGSTDTQYF.

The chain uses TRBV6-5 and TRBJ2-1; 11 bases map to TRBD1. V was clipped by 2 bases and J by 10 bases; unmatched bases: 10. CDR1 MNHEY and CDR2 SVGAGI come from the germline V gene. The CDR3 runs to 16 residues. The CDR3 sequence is CASSYTGQGAKGEQFF. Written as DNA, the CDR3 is TGTGCCAGCAGTTACACCGGACAGGGGGCGAAAGGGGAGCAGTTCTTC.

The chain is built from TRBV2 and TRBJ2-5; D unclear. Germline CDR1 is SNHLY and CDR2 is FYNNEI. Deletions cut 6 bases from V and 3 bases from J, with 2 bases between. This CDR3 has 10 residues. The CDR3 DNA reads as TGTGCCAGCAGGAAAGAGACCCAGTACTTC. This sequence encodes CASRKETQYF.

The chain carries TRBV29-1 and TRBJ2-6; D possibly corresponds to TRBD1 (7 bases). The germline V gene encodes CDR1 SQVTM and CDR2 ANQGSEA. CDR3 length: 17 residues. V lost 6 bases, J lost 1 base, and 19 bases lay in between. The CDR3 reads CSVARGQGVSGANVLTF. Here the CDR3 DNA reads TGCAGCGTCGCCCGGGGGCAGGGGGTGTCTGGGGCCAACGTCCTGACTTTC.

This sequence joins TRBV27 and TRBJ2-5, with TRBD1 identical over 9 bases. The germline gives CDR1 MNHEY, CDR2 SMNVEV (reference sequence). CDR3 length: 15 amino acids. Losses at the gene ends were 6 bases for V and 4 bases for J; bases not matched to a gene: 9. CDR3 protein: CASRLAGTGPETQYF. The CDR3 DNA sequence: TGTGCCAGCAGACTAGCCGGGACAGGGCCAGAGACCCAGTACTTC.

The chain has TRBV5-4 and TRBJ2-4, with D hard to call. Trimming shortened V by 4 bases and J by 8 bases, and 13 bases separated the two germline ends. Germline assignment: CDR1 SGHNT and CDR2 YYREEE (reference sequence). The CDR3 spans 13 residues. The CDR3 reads CASSTTDADIQYF. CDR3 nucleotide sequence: TGTGCCAGCAGCACAACCGACGCGGACATTCAGTACTTC.

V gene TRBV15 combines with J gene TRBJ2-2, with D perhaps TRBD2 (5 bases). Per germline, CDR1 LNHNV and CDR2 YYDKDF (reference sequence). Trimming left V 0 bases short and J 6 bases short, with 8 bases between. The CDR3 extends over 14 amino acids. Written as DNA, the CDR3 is TGTGCCACCAGCAGAGATCGGGGATCCGGGGAGCTGTTTTTT. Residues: CATSRDRGSGELFF.

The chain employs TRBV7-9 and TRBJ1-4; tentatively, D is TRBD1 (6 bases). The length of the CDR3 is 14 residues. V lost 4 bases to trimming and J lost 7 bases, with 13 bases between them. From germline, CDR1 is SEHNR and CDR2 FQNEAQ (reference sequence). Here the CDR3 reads CASSSGGAREKLFF. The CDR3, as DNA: TGTGCCAGCAGCTCCGGGGGGGCACGTGAAAAACTGTTTTTT.

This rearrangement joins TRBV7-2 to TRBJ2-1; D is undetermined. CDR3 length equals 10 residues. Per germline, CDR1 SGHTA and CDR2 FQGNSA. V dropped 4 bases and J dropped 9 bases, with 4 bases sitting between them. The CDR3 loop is CASSSIEQFF. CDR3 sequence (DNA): TGTGCCAGCAGCTCAATTGAGCAGTTCTTC.

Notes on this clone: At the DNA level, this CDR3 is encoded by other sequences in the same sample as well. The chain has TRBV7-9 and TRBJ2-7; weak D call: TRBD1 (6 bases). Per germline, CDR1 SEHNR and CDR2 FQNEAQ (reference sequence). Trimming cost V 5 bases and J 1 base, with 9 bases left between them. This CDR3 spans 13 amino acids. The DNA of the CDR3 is TGTGCCAGCAGCACGGACAGATCCTACGAGCAGTACTTC. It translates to CASSTDRSYEQYF.

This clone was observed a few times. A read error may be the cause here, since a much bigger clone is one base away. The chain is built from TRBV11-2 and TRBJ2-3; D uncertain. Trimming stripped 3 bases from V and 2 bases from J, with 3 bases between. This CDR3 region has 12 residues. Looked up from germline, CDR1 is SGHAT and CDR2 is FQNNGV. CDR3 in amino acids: CASSFDTDTQYF. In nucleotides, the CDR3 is TGTGCCAGCAGCTTTGACACAGATACGCAGTATTTT. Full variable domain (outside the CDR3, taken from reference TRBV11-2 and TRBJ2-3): EAGVAQSPRYKIIEKRQSVAFWCNPISGHATLYWYQQILGQGPKLLIQFQNNGVVDDSQLPKDRFSAERLKGVDSTLKIQPAKLEDSAVYLCASSFDTDTQYFGPGTRLTVL.

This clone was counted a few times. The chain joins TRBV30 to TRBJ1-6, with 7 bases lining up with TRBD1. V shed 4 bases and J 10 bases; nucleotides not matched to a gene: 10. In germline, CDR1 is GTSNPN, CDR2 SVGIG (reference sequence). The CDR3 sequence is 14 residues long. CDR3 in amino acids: CAWTLRGGDSPLHF. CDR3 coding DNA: TGTGCCTGGACCCTACGAGGGGGCGACTCACCCCTCCACTTT.

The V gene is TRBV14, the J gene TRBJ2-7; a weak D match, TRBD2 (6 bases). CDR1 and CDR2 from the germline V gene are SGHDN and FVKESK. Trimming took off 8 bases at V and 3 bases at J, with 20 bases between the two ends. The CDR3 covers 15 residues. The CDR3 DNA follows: TGTGCCAGCGCCTTGGAGGGATTAAGGGGCTACGAGCAGTACTTC. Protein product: CASALEGLRGYEQYF.

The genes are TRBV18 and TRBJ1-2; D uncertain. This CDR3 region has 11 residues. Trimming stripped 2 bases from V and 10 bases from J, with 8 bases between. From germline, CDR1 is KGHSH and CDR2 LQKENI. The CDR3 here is CASSPGKDYTF. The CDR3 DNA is TGTGCCAGCTCACCAGGCAAGGACTACACCTTC.

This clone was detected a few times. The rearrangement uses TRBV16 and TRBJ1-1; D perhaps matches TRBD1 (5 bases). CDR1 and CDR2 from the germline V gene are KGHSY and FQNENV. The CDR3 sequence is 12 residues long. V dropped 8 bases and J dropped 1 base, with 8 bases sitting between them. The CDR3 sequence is CASGDRNTEAFF. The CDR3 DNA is TGTGCCAGCGGCGACAGGAACACTGAAGCTTTCTTT.

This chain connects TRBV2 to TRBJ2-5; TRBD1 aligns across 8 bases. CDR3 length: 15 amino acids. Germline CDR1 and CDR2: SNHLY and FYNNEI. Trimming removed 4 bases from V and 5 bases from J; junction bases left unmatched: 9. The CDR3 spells CASSASWAGGETQYF. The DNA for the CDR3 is TGTGCCAGCAGTGCCTCCTGGGCAGGGGGCGAGACCCAGTACTTC.

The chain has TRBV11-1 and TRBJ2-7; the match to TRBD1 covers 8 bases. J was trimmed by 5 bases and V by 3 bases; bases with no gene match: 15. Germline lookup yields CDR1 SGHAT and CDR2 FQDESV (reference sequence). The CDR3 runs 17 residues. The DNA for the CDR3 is TGTGCCAGCAGCTTGTCATCGACAGGGGTGGGACTGGACGAGCAGTACTTC. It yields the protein CASSLSSTGVGLDEQYF.

The CDR3 spells CSVLGLQGSLSYTF. The CDR3 DNA follows: TGCAGCGTCCTAGGCCTACAGGGAAGTTTGAGCTACACCTTC. The chain joins TRBV29-1 to TRBJ1-2, with D possibly TRBD1 on 6 matching bases. The CDR3 spans 14 residues. The V end lost 6 bases, the J end lost 9 bases, and 23 bases lay between the germline ends. CDR1 SQVTM and CDR2 ANQGSEA come from the germline V gene.